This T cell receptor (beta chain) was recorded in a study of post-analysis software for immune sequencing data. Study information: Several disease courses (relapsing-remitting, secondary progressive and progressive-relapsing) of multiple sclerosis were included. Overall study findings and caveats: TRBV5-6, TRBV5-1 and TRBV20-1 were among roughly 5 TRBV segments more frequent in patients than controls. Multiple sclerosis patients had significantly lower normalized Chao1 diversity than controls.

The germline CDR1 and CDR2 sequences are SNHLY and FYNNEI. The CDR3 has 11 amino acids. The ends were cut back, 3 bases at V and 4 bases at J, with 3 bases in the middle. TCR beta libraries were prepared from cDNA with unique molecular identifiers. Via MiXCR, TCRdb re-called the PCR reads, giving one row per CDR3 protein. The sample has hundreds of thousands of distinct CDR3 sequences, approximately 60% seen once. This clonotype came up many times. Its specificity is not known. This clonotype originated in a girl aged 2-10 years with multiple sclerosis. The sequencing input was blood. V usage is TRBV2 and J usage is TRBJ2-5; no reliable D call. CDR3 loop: CASSERETQYF. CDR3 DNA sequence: TGTGCCAGCAGTGAGAGAGAGACCCAGTACTTC.